Listed below are T cell receptor beta chains from one sample, sequenced in a study of blood T cell repertoires in COVID-19. Repertoires were generated with immunoSEQ multiplex PCR, while TCRdb's copy carries only in-frame clones and drops some. The sample holds under 200,000 clones; around 87% are singletons and the top ten take approximately 0.6%. Sequencing was done on a sample of peripheral blood. These receptors all come from a man in his sixties with COVID-19, enrolled during active disease. CDR3s include the opening cysteine and the closing phenylalanine or tryptophan. D genes are given only for firm matches. Only part of the rows carry a size: once, few, many, or a class if the clone is expanded.

TGTGCCAGCAGGCCTAAATCAGGGAGGGATGAGCAGTTCTTC,CASRPKSGRDEQFF,TRBV28,-,TRBD2,TRBJ2-1
TGTGCCAGCAGAACGGGACAGACCTCTGGAAACACCATATATTTT,CASRTGQTSGNTIYF,TRBV6-5,-,TRBD1,TRBJ1-3
TGCGCCAGCAGCTCGGGACTAGCGGGGGAGGAGACCCAGTACTTC,CASSSGLAGEETQYF,TRBV5-1,-,TRBD2,TRBJ2-5
TGTGCCAGCAGTTACTCGAGGCAGGGGGACACTGAAGCTTTCTTT,CASSYSRQGDTEAFF,TRBV6-5,-,TRBD1,TRBJ1-1
TGTGCCAGCAGCTTAGGTAGCACCACCGGAGGGAATGAGCAGTTCTTC,CASSLGSTTGGNEQFF,TRBV7-9,-,-,TRBJ2-1
TGTGCCAGCAGTTCGACCCTGAGACAGGGAGAGCGGCCCTACGAGCAGTACTTC,CASSSTLRQGERPYEQYF,TRBV27,-,TRBD1,TRBJ2-7
TGCGCCAGCAGCCAAGGGGCAGGGGGCGAAGATACGCAGTATTTT,CASSQGAGGEDTQYF,TRBV4-1,-,TRBD1,TRBJ2-3
TGTGCTAGTGGTTCATCGGGGCCCCAGCATTTT,CASGSSGPQHF,TRBV12-5,once,-,TRBJ1-5
TGTGCCAGCAGTTTAGGGAGACAGGGTTACGAGCAGTACTTC,CASSLGRQGYEQYF,TRBV27,-,TRBD1,TRBJ2-7
TGCGCCAGCAGCCAAGACTGGCTAGCGGGTTTCTACGAGCAGTACTTC,CASSQDWLAGFYEQYF,TRBV4-1,-,TRBD2,TRBJ2-7